The 32 T cell receptor beta chains below were found in one sample sequenced in a study of Ad26.COV2.S vaccination and SARS-CoV-2 variants. The treatment: over 15 received Ad26.COV2.S at low or high dose, single or two shots; five or six received placebo; per-sample allocation not given. Specimen acquisition occurred on day 63 following the initial vaccine or placebo injection. Measured with immunoSEQ multiplex PCR; TCRdb has only the in-frame clones, and not every one. The profile shows 380,000 or so clones, more than 85% of them singletons. The sample here was peripheral blood, taken in a trial of Ad26.COV2.S vaccine versus placebo. The receptors stem from a person between 18 and 65 years old who received the Ad26.COV2.S COVID-19 vaccine or a placebo.

The chain is built from TRBV7-9 and TRBJ2-2; D not certain. This CDR3 comprises 16 residues. Trimming cost V 2 bases and J 6 bases, with 16 bases left between them. In germline, CDR1 is SEHNR, CDR2 FQNEAQ (reference sequence). The CDR3 coding sequence is TGTGCCAGCAGCTTATTTCTGGGCCTCAAGGCCGGGGAGCTGTTTTTT. As protein: CASSLFLGLKAGELFF.

This chain joins TRBV11-2 and TRBJ2-7; the D is unclear. Germline values: CDR1 SGHAT, CDR2 FQNNGV. Trimming removed 4 bases from V and 1 base from J, with 11 bases in between. The CDR3 is 14 amino acids. This CDR3 is CASSWTVLSYEQYF. CDR3 DNA sequence: TGTGCCAGCAGCTGGACGGTTCTTTCCTACGAGCAGTACTTC. The whole variable domain, filled in from reference TRBV11-2 and TRBJ2-7, reads EAGVAQSPRYKIIEKRQSVAFWCNPISGHATLYWYQQILGQGPKLLIQFQNNGVVDDSQLPKDRFSAERLKGVDSTLKIQPAKLEDSAVYLCASSWTVLSYEQYFGPGTRLTVT.

This clone has a single count. This chain connects TRBV3-1 (or the pseudogene TRBV3-2) to TRBJ2-3, with no clear D. V was pared by 1 base and J by 5 bases, with 10 bases between. This CDR3 is 14 amino acids long. Germline CDR1 reads LGHDT; CDR2 reads YNNKEL (reference sequence). In DNA, the CDR3 is TGTGCCAGCAGCCAAGTATTAGCTGGAGATACGCAGTATTTT. Translation gives CASSQVLAGDTQYF.

The V and J genes are TRBV3-1 (or the pseudogene TRBV3-2) and TRBJ2-2; D remains ambiguous. V dropped 2 bases and J dropped 2 bases, with 15 bases sitting between them. This CDR3 has 17 residues. The germline V gene has CDR1 LGHDT and CDR2 YNNKEL (reference sequence). In nucleotides, the CDR3 is TGTGCCAGCAGCCAATTCCCCGGGTCGGGCAACACCGGGGAGCTGTTTTTT. It encodes CASSQFPGSGNTGELFF.

The CDR3, as DNA: TGTGCCAGCAGCTTAAGTTACACTCAAAACTATGGCTACACCTTC. This gives the protein CASSLSYTQNYGYTF. The V gene is TRBV7-9, the J gene TRBJ1-2; D gene unclear. CDR1 is SEHNR and CDR2 is FQNEAQ in the germline V gene (reference sequence). The CDR3 runs to 15 residues. The V gene lost 2 bases and the J gene lost 2 bases, with 12 bases spanning the gap. The entire variable domain, with the rest obtained from reference TRBV7-9 and TRBJ1-2, is as follows: DTGVSQNPRHKITKRGQNVTFRCDPISEHNRLYWYRQTLGQGPEFLTYFQNEAQLEKSRLLSDRFSAERPKGSFSTLEIQRTEQGDSAMYLCASSLSYTQNYGYTFGSGTRLTVV.

The chain is built from TRBV24-1 and TRBJ2-1; perhaps D is TRBD1 or TRBD2 (6 bases each). The CDR3 consists of 14 residues. The V gene lost 4 bases and the J gene lost 7 bases, with 13 bases spanning the gap. Germline loops: CDR1 KGHDR, CDR2 SFDVKD. CDR3: CATSDVGGRNEQFF. The CDR3 nucleotides read TGTGCCACCAGTGACGTCGGGGGCCGAAATGAGCAGTTCTTC.

The chain recombines TRBV24-1 with TRBJ1-2, with unresolved D. Germline V gene lookup returns CDR1 KGHDR and CDR2 SFDVKD. This CDR3 has 11 residues. V was shortened by 0 bases and J by 8 bases, with 3 bases between the two germline ends. CDR3 loop: CATSDLQGYTF. The CDR3 bases are TGTGCCACCAGTGATTTGCAGGGCTACACCTTC.

The chain has TRBV7-9 and TRBJ2-7; the D gene is possibly TRBD2 (6 bases). From germline, CDR1 is SEHNR and CDR2 FQNEAQ (reference sequence). V was cut by 1 base and J by 4 bases, with 11 bases left in between. The CDR3 loop spans 14 amino acids. CDR3 sequence reads: CASSLGYGGYEQYF. CDR3 bases: TGTGCCAGCAGCTTAGGGTATGGGGGGTACGAGCAGTACTTC.

The rearrangement uses TRBV28 and TRBJ1-5, with 8 bases aligning to TRBD1. CDR1 is MDHEN and CDR2 is SYDVKM in the germline V gene. The CDR3 totals 17 residues. With V trimmed by 5 bases and J by 4 bases, 13 bases remained unmatched. The CDR3 sequence: CASSPYTGTGLNQPQHF. DNA for the CDR3: TGTGCCAGCAGTCCCTACACCGGGACAGGCCTAAATCAGCCCCAGCATTTT. Complete variable domain (other parts from reference TRBV28 and TRBJ1-5): DVKVTQSSRYLVKRTGEKVFLECVQDMDHENMFWYRQDPGLGLRLIYFSYDVKMKEKGDIPEGYSVSREKKERFSLILESASTNQTSMYLCASSPYTGTGLNQPQHFGDGTRLSIL.

The chain has TRBV3-1 (or the pseudogene TRBV3-2) and TRBJ1-1; D unresolved. CDR1 and CDR2 from the germline V gene are LGHDT and YNNKEL (reference sequence). The V gene lost 2 bases and the J gene lost 3 bases, with 10 bases spanning the gap. The CDR3 sequence is 14 residues long. The CDR3 bases are TGTGCCAGCAGCCAAACGGTGGTCTACACTGAAGCTTTCTTT. This sequence encodes CASSQTVVYTEAFF.

The genes are TRBV7-2 and TRBJ2-7; 12 nucleotides agree with TRBD2. The J segment lost 4 bases and the V segment lost 4 bases, leaving 5 bases of the junction unmatched. Germline V gene sequence: CDR1 SGHTA, CDR2 FQGNSA. This CDR3 is built from 15 residues. CDR3 in amino acids: CASSSTSGRFYEQYF. CDR3 DNA: TGTGCCAGCAGCTCGACTAGCGGGAGATTTTACGAGCAGTACTTC.

V gene TRBV9 combines with J gene TRBJ2-2, with D maybe TRBD2 (6 bases). The CDR3 is 14 amino acids. Looked up from germline, CDR1 is SGDLS and CDR2 is YYNGEE. The germline V and J ends were trimmed by 3 bases and 1 base, with 7 bases remaining between them. The CDR3 region has the DNA TGTGCCAGCAGCGACGGGGGGAACACCGGGGAGCTGTTTTTT. Its protein is CASSDGGNTGELFF.

The rearrangement uses TRBV28 and TRBJ2-3; D perhaps matches TRBD1 (6 bases). The CDR3 runs to 16 residues. The V end lost 6 bases, the J end lost 2 bases, and 18 bases lay between the germline ends. CDR1 MDHEN and CDR2 SYDVKM come from the germline V gene. CDR3 coding DNA: TGTGCCAGCAGCCGACGACAGGACGAAATCACAGATACGCAGTATTTT. Translating gives CASSRRQDEITDTQYF.

This rearrangement joins TRBV2 to TRBJ2-2; a possible D gene is TRBD2 (5 bases). The germline V gene has CDR1 SNHLY and CDR2 FYNNEI. This CDR3 comprises 15 residues. V lost 1 base and J lost 1, with 7 bases in between. CDR3 amino acids: CASSEERVNTGELFF. CDR3 nucleotide sequence: TGTGCCAGCAGTGAAGAGAGGGTGAACACCGGGGAGCTGTTTTTT.

The DNA of the CDR3 is TGTGCCAGTAGTAACCGGGGAGGGGTAGAGGAGCAGTTCTTC. This gives the protein CASSNRGGVEEQFF. The chain combines TRBV19 with TRBJ2-1, with 7 bases matching TRBD2. The V gene end was trimmed by 4 bases and the J gene end by 10 bases; junction bases not matched to a gene: 10. In germline, CDR1 is LNHDA, CDR2 SQIVND (reference sequence). CDR3 length: 14 amino acids.

V and J are TRBV20-1 and TRBJ1-1, with D maybe TRBD1 (6 bases). CDR3 length: 11 residues. Trimming cost V 2 bases and J 9 bases, with 10 bases left between them. Per germline, CDR1 DFQATT and CDR2 SNEGSKA (reference sequence). The CDR3 loop reads CSARPTGQAFF. The CDR3 DNA sequence: TGCAGTGCTAGACCCACAGGGCAAGCTTTCTTT.

The chain uses TRBV7-8 and TRBJ2-2; no clear D gene. CDR1 and CDR2 (germline): SGHVS, FQNEAQ. The V end lost 6 bases, the J end lost 0 bases, and 11 bases lay between the germline ends. CDR3 length: 15 residues. As DNA, the CDR3 is TGTGCCAGCAGTTTTGCCAACTCGAACACCGGGGAGCTGTTTTTT. Translation gives CASSFANSNTGELFF.

The J gene is TRBJ2-7, the V gene TRBV9; D remains unclear. CDR3 size: 11 residues. The germline V gene has CDR1 SGDLS and CDR2 YYNGEE. The ends were cut back, 1 base at V and 1 base at J, with 0 bases in the middle. The CDR3 sequence is CASSVSYEQYF. CDR3 coding DNA: TGTGCCAGCAGCGTATCCTACGAGCAGTACTTC. Complete variable domain (other parts from reference TRBV9 and TRBJ2-7): DSGVTQTPKHLITATGQRVTLRCSPRSGDLSVYWYQQSLDQGLQFLIQYYNGEERAKGNILERFSAQQFPDLHSELNLSSLELGDSALYFCASSVSYEQYFGPGTRLTVT.

This sequence joins TRBV24-1 and TRBJ2-1, with TRBD1 matching over 10 bases. V was clipped by 6 bases and J by 3 bases; unmatched bases: 4. The CDR3 consists of 15 residues. Germline assignment: CDR1 KGHDR and CDR2 SFDVKD. CDR3 amino acids: CATSSGQGYYNEQFF. The CDR3 coding sequence is TGTGCCACCAGTTCGGGACAGGGGTACTACAATGAGCAGTTCTTC.

The chain joins TRBV11-2 to TRBJ2-1; D is unclear. Germline loops: CDR1 SGHAT, CDR2 FQNNGV. The CDR3 runs 13 residues. V lost 1 base, J lost 4 bases, and 5 bases lay in between. CDR3 DNA sequence: TGTGCCAGCAGCTTAGGGGTTTACAATGAGCAGTTCTTC. It yields the protein CASSLGVYNEQFF.

The DNA of the CDR3 is TGTGCCAGCAGCTCAGGACAGGGACGGGGAGAGCAGTACTTC. It translates to CASSSGQGRGEQYF. This chain connects TRBV7-2 to TRBJ2-7, with 8 bases identical to TRBD1. This CDR3 comprises 14 residues. The trim removed 4 bases at V and 7 bases at J, leaving 9 bases unmatched. The germline CDR1 and CDR2 sequences are SGHTA and FQGNSA.

This chain uses TRBV14 with TRBJ1-1, with D unresolved. V lost 0 bases and J 7 bases, leaving 15 bases between the germline ends. This CDR3 has 15 residues. CDR1 is SGHDN and CDR2 is FVKESK in the germline V gene. CDR3 DNA: TGTGCCAGCAGCCAAGACGCAGCGGCCCCTTTTGAAGCTTTCTTT. Its protein is CASSQDAAAPFEAFF. Filled out from reference TRBV14 and TRBJ1-1, the complete variable domain reads EAGVTQFPSHSVIEKGQTVTLRCDPISGHDNLYWYRRVMGKEIKFLLHFVKESKQDESGMPNNRFLAERTGGTYSTLKVQPAELEDSGVYFCASSQDAAAPFEAFFGQGTRLTVV.

The rearrangement joins TRBV5-4 to TRBJ2-7, with 7 bases matching TRBD2. The ends lost 0 bases at V and 5 bases at J; junction bases unmatched: 5. Germline V CDR1 and CDR2: SGHNT, YYREEE (reference sequence). CDR3 length: 14 residues. The CDR3 bases are TGTGCCAGCAGCTTGGGGCGGGAGTTTGACGAGCAGTACTTC. Amino acid sequence: CASSLGREFDEQYF.

J is TRBJ1-2 and V is TRBV3-1 (or the pseudogene TRBV3-2), with D unresolved. Trimming removed 1 base at V and 0 bases at J, with 9 bases between. This CDR3 is 15 amino acids long. Germline CDR1 reads LGHDT; CDR2 reads YNNKEL (reference sequence). CDR3 DNA: TGTGCCAGCAGCCAAGGGGCACTTCCTAACTATGGCTACACCTTC. It specifies CASSQGALPNYGYTF.

The chain couples TRBV5-1 to TRBJ2-1, with TRBD2 matching over 12 bases. The CDR3 has 16 residues. J was trimmed by 7 bases and V by 0 bases; bases with no gene match: 5. Germline V gives CDR1 SGHRS, CDR2 YFSETQ. CDR3 in amino acids: CASSLGGLAGNNEQFF. The CDR3 nucleotides are TGCGCCAGCAGCTTGGGCGGACTAGCGGGGAATAATGAGCAGTTCTTC.

The chain uses TRBV3-1 (or the pseudogene TRBV3-2) and TRBJ1-1; possibly TRBD1 for D (5 bases). V was clipped by 0 bases and J by 0 bases, with 8 bases between them. Germline loops: CDR1 LGHDT, CDR2 YNNKEL (reference sequence). There are 15 residues in the CDR3. The CDR3 is CASSQEGTLNTEAFF. The DNA for the CDR3 is TGTGCCAGCAGCCAAGAGGGGACTTTGAACACTGAAGCTTTCTTT.

V gene TRBV5-5 combines with J gene TRBJ1-6, with D possibly matching TRBD1 (6 bases). Germline V gives CDR1 SGHKS, CDR2 YYEKEE (reference sequence). This CDR3 has 18 amino acids. V lost 0 bases, J lost 0 bases, and 13 bases lay in between. CDR3: CASSLGMDSRSYNSPLHF. CDR3 bases: TGTGCCAGCAGCTTGGGGATGGACAGTCGCTCCTATAATTCACCCCTCCACTTT.

The chain has TRBV28 and TRBJ2-2; TRBD1 aligns across 7 bases. The V gene's germline CDR1 is MDHEN and CDR2 SYDVKM. This CDR3 spans 12 amino acids. The V and J ends lost 4 bases and 7 bases, in that order; junction bases with no gene match: 0. DNA of the CDR3: TGTGCCAGCAGTTCAGGGGGCGGGGAGCTGTTTTTT. Translating gives CASSSGGGELFF. The complete variable domain, with remaining parts taken from reference TRBV28 and TRBJ2-2, reads DVKVTQSSRYLVKRTGEKVFLECVQDMDHENMFWYRQDPGLGLRLIYFSYDVKMKEKGDIPEGYSVSREKKERFSLILESASTNQTSMYLCASSSGGGELFFGEGSRLTVL.

The chain combines TRBV28 with TRBJ1-5; D possibly corresponds to TRBD1 (5 bases). This CDR3 comprises 15 residues. V lost 8 bases, J lost 0 bases, and 14 bases lay in between. Germline CDR1 and CDR2: MDHEN and SYDVKM. CDR3 region: CASRWDGYSNQPQHF. In DNA form, the CDR3 reads TGTGCCAGCCGCTGGGACGGGTATAGCAATCAGCCCCAGCATTTT.

This clone was seen a handful of times. The CDR3 protein is CASSLGGATNEKLFF. As DNA, the CDR3 is TGTGCCAGCAGCTTAGGGGGGGCAACTAATGAAAAACTGTTTTTT. The chain carries TRBV5-4 and TRBJ1-4, with a tentative D call TRBD1 (6 bases). V lost 2 bases to trimming and J lost 0 bases, with 8 bases between them. Germline V lookup: CDR1 SGHNT, CDR2 YYREEE (reference sequence). The CDR3 sequence is 15 residues long.

As concerns this clone: This same CDR3 is encoded by further DNA sequences in the sample. This chain connects TRBV28 to TRBJ2-1; D possibly uses TRBD1 or TRBD2 (5 bases each). V lost 5 bases and J 0 bases, leaving 8 bases between the germline ends. The CDR3 is made up of 14 amino acids. Germline loops: CDR1 MDHEN, CDR2 SYDVKM. CDR3 residues: CASSRGGSYNEQFF. CDR3 sequence (DNA): TGTGCCAGCAGTCGGGGCGGCTCCTACAATGAGCAGTTCTTC. The full variable domain, rest sourced from reference TRBV28 and TRBJ2-1, is DVKVTQSSRYLVKRTGEKVFLECVQDMDHENMFWYRQDPGLGLRLIYFSYDVKMKEKGDIPEGYSVSREKKERFSLILESASTNQTSMYLCASSRGGSYNEQFFGPGTRLTVL.

The rearrangement joins TRBV11-2 to TRBJ2-7; 10 bases line up with TRBD2. Germline CDR1 SGHAT, CDR2 FQNNGV. Trimming at V came to 5 bases and at J to 0 bases, leaving 7 bases not matched to a gene. This CDR3 is built from 16 residues. The CDR3 loop reads CASSPQAGGSSYEQYF. The CDR3 DNA reads TGTGCCAGCAGCCCCCAAGCGGGGGGGTCCTCCTACGAGCAGTACTTC.